This record covers a single T cell receptor beta chain. Original data processing: Nucleated cell counts were estimated from reference gene primer amplification. Sequencing used immunoSEQ multiplex PCR; TCRdb keeps in-frame clones, though not all of them. That table furnishes V, J and clone size, whereas the DNA furnished D and trimming. The sample consists of hundreds of thousands of clones, less than 90% of them appearing once. The source of the sample is a study of blood T cell repertoires in COVID-19. The wider study: Samples of COVID-19 (acute and convalescent) were obtained from the United States, Italy and Spain.

Trimming took off 3 bases at V and 3 bases at J, with 13 bases between the two ends. CDR3 length: 14 residues. Germline V gene lookup returns CDR1 SGHKS and CDR2 YYEKEE (reference sequence). The sequencing input was peripheral blood. The receptor was isolated from a woman aged 65 to 85 with COVID-19, enrolled during active disease. V usage is TRBV5-5 and J usage is TRBJ2-7, with a tentative D call TRBD1 (7 bases). The CDR3 coding sequence is TGTGCCAGCAGCTCGAGACAGGGACTCTACGAGCAGTACTTC. This sequence encodes CASSSRQGLYEQYF.